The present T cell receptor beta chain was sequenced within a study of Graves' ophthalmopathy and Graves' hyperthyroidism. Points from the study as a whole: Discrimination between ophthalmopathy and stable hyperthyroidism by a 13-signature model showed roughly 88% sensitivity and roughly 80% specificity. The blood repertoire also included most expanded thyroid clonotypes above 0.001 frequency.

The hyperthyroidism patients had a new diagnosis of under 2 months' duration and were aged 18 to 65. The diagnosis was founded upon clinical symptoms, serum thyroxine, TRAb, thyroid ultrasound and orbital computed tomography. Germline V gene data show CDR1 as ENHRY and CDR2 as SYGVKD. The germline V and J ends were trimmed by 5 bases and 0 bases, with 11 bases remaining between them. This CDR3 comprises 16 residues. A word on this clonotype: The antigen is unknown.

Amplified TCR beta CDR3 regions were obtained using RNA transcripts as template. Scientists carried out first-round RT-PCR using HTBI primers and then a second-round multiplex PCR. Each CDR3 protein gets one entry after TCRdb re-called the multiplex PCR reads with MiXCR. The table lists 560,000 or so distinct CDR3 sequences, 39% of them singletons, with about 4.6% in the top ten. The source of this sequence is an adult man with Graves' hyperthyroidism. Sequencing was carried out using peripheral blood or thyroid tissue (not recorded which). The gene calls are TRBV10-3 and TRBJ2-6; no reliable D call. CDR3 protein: CAISSPPHSGANVLTF. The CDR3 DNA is TGTGCCATCAGTTCACCTCCGCACTCTGGGGCCAACGTCCTGACTTTC.